This TCR beta chain stems from a study of T cell changes during pregnancy in multiple sclerosis. Sequencing used immunoSEQ multiplex PCR; TCRdb keeps in-frame clones, though not all of them. The sample gives about 68,000 clones, 90% of which show up once; around 1.6% is in the top ten. Sequenced material: peripheral blood, taken in the third trimester of pregnancy. The TCR comes from a female donor with multiple sclerosis, enrolled in a pregnancy study.

The DNA of the CDR3 is TGCGCCAGCAAACCGAGCCACAGCGGGTCCAGCTCCTACGAGCAGTACTTC. Translation gives CASKPSHSGSSSYEQYF. The chain couples TRBV10-2 to TRBJ2-7; a possible D gene is TRBD2 (6 bases). The germline V gene encodes CDR1 WSHSY and CDR2 SAAADI. This CDR3 comprises 17 residues. V was clipped by 7 bases and J by 0 bases, with 22 bases between them.